This T cell receptor beta chain was retrieved from a study of blood T cell repertoires in COVID-19. At the level of the study: Acute and convalescent COVID-19 specimens originated in the United States, Italy and Spain. PBMCs, B-cell-depleted T cells, or T cells were the source of the cDNA or gDNA that made up the material.

Per germline, CDR1 MDHEN and CDR2 SYDVKM. The V end was cut by 2 bases, the J end by 7 bases, with 16 bases between. This CDR3 spans 15 amino acids. Self-reported history from a screening survey and questionnaire set each donor's cohort. Recovery meant two consecutive negative NP/OP PCR tests, professional clearance, or resolved symptoms. Using immunoSEQ multiplex PCR, the repertoire was profiled, and TCRdb retains in-frame clones only, with some absent. The top ten clones hold around 3.7% of a sample with 250,000 to 300,000 clones, approximately 84% of them seen once. This TCR derives from a man aged 45-65 years who had recovered from COVID-19. The chain employs TRBV28 and TRBJ2-3; D is unresolved. Sequencing was performed on PBMCs or T cells enriched from blood (not recorded which). Here the CDR3 reads CASSLPGPSTNTQYF. In DNA form, the CDR3 reads TGTGCCAGCAGTTTACCTGGGCCCTCCACGAATACGCAGTATTTT.